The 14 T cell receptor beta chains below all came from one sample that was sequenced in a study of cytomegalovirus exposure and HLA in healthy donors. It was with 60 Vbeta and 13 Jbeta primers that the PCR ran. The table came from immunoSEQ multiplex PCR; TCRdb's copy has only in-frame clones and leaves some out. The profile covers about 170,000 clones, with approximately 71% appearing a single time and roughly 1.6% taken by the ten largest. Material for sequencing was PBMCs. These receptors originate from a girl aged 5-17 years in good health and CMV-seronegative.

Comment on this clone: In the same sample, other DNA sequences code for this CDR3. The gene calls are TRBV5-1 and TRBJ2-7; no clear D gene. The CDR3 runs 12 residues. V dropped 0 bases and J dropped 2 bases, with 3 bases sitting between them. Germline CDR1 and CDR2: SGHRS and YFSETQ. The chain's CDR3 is CASSLDTYEQYF. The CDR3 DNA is TGCGCCAGCAGCTTGGATACCTACGAGCAGTACTTC.

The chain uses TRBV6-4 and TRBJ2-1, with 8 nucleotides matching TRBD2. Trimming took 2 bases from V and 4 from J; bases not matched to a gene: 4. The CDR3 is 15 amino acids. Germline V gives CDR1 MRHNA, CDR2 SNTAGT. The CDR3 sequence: CASSDRLAGYNEQFF. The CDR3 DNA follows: TGTGCCAGCAGTGACCGGCTAGCGGGTTACAATGAGCAGTTCTTC.

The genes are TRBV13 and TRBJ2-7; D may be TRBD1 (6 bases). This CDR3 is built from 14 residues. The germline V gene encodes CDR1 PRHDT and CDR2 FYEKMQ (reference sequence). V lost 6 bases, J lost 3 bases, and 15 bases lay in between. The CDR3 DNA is TGTGCCAGCAGTGTCGGACAGTCCTTCTACGAGCAGTACTTC. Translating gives CASSVGQSFYEQYF.

The CDR3 loop reads CASSMDRGINEQYF. CDR3 sequence (DNA): TGTGCCAGCAGTATGGACAGGGGGATAAACGAGCAGTACTTC. The J gene is TRBJ2-7, the V gene TRBV27, with TRBD1 matching 10 bases. Trimming at V came to 5 bases and at J to 5 bases, leaving 6 bases not matched to a gene. CDR3 length: 14 residues. Germline V CDR1 and CDR2: MNHEY, SMNVEV (reference sequence).

The CDR3, as DNA: TGTGCCAGCAGCCCCCTGGGAGGGGATCCTACAAAAGAGCAGTTCTTC. Its translation is CASSPLGGDPTKEQFF. The chain joins TRBV7-8 to TRBJ2-1; 7 positions agree with TRBD2. CDR1 is SGHVS, CDR2 FQNEAQ, per germline. The V gene end was trimmed by 5 bases and the J gene end by 10 bases; junction bases not matched to a gene: 17. This CDR3 contains 16 residues.

Written as DNA, the CDR3 is TGTGCCACAAGGGGGATCACAGATACGCAGTATTTT. It is translated as CATRGITDTQYF. The chain employs TRBV19 and TRBJ2-3; D is possibly TRBD1 (6 bases). V lost 10 bases and J lost 2, with 10 bases in between. The CDR3 is made up of 12 amino acids. Germline loops: CDR1 LNHDA, CDR2 SQIVND (reference sequence).

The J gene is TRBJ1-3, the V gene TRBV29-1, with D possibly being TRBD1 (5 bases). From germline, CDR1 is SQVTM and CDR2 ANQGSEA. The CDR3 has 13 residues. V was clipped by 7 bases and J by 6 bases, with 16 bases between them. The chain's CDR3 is CSANGGVENTIYF. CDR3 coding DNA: TGCAGCGCTAACGGGGGGGTGGAAAACACCATATATTTT. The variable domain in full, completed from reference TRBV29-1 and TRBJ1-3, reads SAVISQKPSRDICQRGTSLTIQCQVDSQVTMMFWYRQQPGQSLTLIATANQGSEATYESGFVIDKFPISRPNLTFSTLTVSNMSPEDSSIYLCSANGGVENTIYFGEGSWLTVV.

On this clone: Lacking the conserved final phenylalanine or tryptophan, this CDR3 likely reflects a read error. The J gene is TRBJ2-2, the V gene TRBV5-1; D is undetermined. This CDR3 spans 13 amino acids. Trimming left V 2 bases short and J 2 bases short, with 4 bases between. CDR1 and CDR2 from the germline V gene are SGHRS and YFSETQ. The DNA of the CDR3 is TGCGCCAGCAGCTTCCCAAACACCGGGGAGCTGTTTCTT. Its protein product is CASSFPNTGELFL.

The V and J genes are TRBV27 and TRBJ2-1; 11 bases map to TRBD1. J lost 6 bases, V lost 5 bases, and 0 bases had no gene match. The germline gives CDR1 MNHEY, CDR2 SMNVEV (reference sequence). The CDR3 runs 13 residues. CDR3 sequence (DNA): TGTGCCAGCAGTGGGACAGGGGGCAATGAGCAGTTCTTC. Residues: CASSGTGGNEQFF.

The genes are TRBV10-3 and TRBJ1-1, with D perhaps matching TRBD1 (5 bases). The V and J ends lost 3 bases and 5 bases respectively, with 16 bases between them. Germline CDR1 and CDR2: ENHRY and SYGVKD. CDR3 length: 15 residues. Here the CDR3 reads CAISDWGVERTEAFF. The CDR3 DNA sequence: TGTGCCATCAGTGATTGGGGGGTGGAAAGGACTGAAGCTTTCTTT.

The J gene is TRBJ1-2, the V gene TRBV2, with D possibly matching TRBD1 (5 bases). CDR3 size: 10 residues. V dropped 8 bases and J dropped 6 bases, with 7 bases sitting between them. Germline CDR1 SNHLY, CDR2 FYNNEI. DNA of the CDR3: TGTGCCAGCCCCAGGGATGGCTACACCTTC. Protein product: CASPRDGYTF.

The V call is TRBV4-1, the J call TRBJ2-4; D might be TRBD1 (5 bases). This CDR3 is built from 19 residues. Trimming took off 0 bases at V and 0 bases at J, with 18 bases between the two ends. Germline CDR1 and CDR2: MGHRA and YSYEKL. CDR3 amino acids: CASSQDLPGQTLAKNIQYF. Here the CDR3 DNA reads TGCGCCAGCAGCCAAGATCTCCCAGGGCAGACCCTAGCCAAAAACATTCAGTACTTC.

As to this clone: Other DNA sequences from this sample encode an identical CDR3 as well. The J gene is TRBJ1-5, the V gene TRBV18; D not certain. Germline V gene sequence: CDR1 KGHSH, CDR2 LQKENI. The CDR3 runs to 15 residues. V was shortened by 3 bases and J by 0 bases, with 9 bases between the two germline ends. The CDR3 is CASSPTGYSNQPQHF. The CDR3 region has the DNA TGTGCCAGCTCACCTACTGGTTATAGCAATCAGCCCCAGCATTTT.

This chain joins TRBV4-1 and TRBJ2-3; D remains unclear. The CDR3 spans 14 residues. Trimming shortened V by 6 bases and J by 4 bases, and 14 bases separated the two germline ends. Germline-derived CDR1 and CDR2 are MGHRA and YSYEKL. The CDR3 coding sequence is TGCGCCAGCAGTCACCTATCAGGCCCAGATACGCAGTATTTT. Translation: CASSHLSGPDTQYF.